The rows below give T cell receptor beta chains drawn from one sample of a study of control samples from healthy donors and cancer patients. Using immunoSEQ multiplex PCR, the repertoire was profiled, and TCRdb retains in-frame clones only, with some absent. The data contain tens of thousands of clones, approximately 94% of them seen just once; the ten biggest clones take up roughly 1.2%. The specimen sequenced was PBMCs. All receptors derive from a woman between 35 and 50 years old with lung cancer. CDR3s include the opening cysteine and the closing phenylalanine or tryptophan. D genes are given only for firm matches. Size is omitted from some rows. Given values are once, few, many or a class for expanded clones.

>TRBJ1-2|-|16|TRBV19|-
CASTLIEAVPLYGYTF
TGTGCCAGTACTCTGATTGAGGCAGTGCCACTCTATGGCTACACCTTC
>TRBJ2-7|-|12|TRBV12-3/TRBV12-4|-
CSPRQVAYEQYF
TGTTCCCCCCGACAGGTGGCCTACGAGCAGTACTTC
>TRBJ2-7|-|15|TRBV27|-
CASSLIDDSSYEQYF
TGTGCCAGCAGTTTAATAGACGACAGCTCCTACGAGCAGTACTTC
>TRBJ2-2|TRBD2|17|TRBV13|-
CASSSPDGGAHTGELFF
TGTGCCAGCAGCTCTCCGGACGGGGGGGCCCACACCGGGGAGCTGTTTTTT
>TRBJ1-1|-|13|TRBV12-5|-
CASGTQTDTEAFF
TGTGCTAGTGGTACACAGACCGACACTGAAGCTTTCTTT
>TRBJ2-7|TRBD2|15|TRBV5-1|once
CASSLIGTSSYEQYF
TGCGCCAGCAGCTTGATTGGGACTAGCTCCTACGAGCAGTACTTC
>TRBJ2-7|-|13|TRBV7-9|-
CASSSDGADEQYF
TGTGCCAGCAGCTCAGACGGGGCTGACGAGCAGTACTTC
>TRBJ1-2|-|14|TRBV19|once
CASSIESDGYGYTF
TGTGCCAGTAGTATAGAGTCCGACGGCTATGGCTACACCTTC
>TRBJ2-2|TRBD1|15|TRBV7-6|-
CASSPGTGRIGELFF
TGTGCCAGCAGCCCCGGGACAGGGCGAATCGGGGAGCTGTTTTTT
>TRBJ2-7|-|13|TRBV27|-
CASSFSRAYEQYF
TGTGCCAGCAGTTTTTCCAGGGCCTACGAGCAGTACTTC
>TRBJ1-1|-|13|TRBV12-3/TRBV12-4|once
CASSFGQNTEAFF
TGTGCCAGCAGTTTCGGACAGAACACTGAAGCTTTCTTT
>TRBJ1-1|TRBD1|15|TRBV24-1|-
CATSDPGQLNTEAFF
TGTGCCACCAGCGACCCGGGACAGTTAAACACTGAAGCTTTCTTT
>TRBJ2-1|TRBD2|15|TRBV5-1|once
CASSSGGTFYNEQFF
TGCGCCAGCAGCTCCGGGGGGACCTTTTACAATGAGCAGTTCTTC
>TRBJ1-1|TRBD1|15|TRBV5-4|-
CASSSPGQGAPGAFF
TGTGCCAGCAGCTCACCGGGACAGGGGGCCCCTGGAGCTTTCTTT
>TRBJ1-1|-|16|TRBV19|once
CASKWLGGGMNTEAFF
TGTGCCAGTAAGTGGTTGGGGGGCGGAATGAACACTGAAGCTTTCTTT
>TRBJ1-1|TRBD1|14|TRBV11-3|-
CASTRGQGKEEAFF
TGTGCCAGCACTAGGGGACAGGGGAAAGAGGAAGCTTTCTTT
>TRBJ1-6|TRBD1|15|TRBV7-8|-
CASSSSGQGSSPLHF
TGTGCCAGCAGCTCCTCGGGACAGGGGAGCTCACCCCTCCACTTT
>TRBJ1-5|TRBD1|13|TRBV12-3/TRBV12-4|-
CASSWTGNQPQHF
TGTGCCAGCAGCTGGACAGGGAATCAGCCCCAGCATTTT
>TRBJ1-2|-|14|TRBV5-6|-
CASSFPGQGYGYTF
TGTGCCAGCAGCTTCCCAGGGCAAGGCTATGGCTACACCTTC
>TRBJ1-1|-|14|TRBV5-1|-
CASSLSHIGTEAFF
TGCGCCAGCAGCTTGTCCCATATCGGCACTGAAGCTTTCTTT
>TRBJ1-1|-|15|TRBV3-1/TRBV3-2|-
CASSPGSGARVEAFF
TGTGCCAGCAGCCCGGGTAGCGGGGCGCGTGTTGAAGCTTTCTTT
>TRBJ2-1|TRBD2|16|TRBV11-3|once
CASSAGTSGPYNEQFF
TGTGCCAGCAGCGCTGGGACTAGCGGTCCCTACAATGAGCAGTTCTTC